A selection of T cell receptor beta chains follows, all from one sample in a study of radiotherapy plus CTLA-4 blockade in lung cancer. The method was immunoSEQ multiplex PCR; TCRdb's version includes in-frame clones alone and lacks a portion of them. The table lists about 49,000 clones, 70% to 90% of them singletons. Sequences were derived from peripheral blood, sampled from a patient treated with radiotherapy plus ipilimumab. The source of these receptors is a human donor with non-small cell lung cancer whose response to radiotherapy plus ipilimumab could not be evaluated. Each CDR3 is given with its conserved first and last residue. The D gene is left open where the match is weak. Clone size is given for some rows only: seen once, a few or many times, or a class if the clone is expanded.

j_call: TRBJ1-5; d_call: TRBD1; clone_size: -; v_call: TRBV6-5; cdr3_nt: TGTGCCAGCAGTTTAACAGGGGACAATCAGCCCCAGCATTTT; cdr3_aa: CASSLTGDNQPQHF
j_call: TRBJ1-2; d_call: TRBD1; clone_size: -; v_call: TRBV4-1; cdr3_nt: TGCGCCAGCAGCCAAGAGCAGGACAGGGTCGCAGGCTACACCTTC; cdr3_aa: CASSQEQDRVAGYTF
j_call: TRBJ2-3; d_call: TRBD2; clone_size: few; v_call: TRBV7-2; cdr3_nt: TGTGCCAGCAGCGGAGAGGCTAGCGGGAGGGCCCGGATCACGCAGTATTTT; cdr3_aa: CASSGEASGRARITQYF
j_call: TRBJ1-6; d_call: -; clone_size: -; v_call: TRBV7-9; cdr3_nt: TGTGCCAGCAGCTTGGAACAGGGCTCACCCCTCCACTTT; cdr3_aa: CASSLEQGSPLHF
j_call: TRBJ2-1; d_call: TRBD2; clone_size: -; v_call: TRBV29-1; cdr3_nt: TGCAGCGTTGTGTGGGGGGGAACCTACAATGAGCAGTTCTTC; cdr3_aa: CSVVWGGTYNEQFF
j_call: TRBJ1-6; d_call: -; clone_size: -; v_call: TRBV7-6; cdr3_nt: TGTGCCAGCAGCTTCGACAGCGGGTATTCACCCCTCCACTTT; cdr3_aa: CASSFDSGYSPLHF
j_call: TRBJ1-1; d_call: -; clone_size: -; v_call: TRBV10-3; cdr3_nt: TGTGCCATCAGTGAGCGGCAGGGGACCACTGAAGCTTTCTTT; cdr3_aa: CAISERQGTTEAFF
j_call: TRBJ2-7; d_call: -; clone_size: few; v_call: TRBV7-2; cdr3_nt: TGTGCCAGCAGCTTAGGGGCAGGGGGAGGAGACGAGCAGTACTTC; cdr3_aa: CASSLGAGGGDEQYF
j_call: TRBJ1-4; d_call: TRBD1; clone_size: few; v_call: TRBV7-9; cdr3_nt: TGTGCCAGCAGTCCCGGGACAGTTAATGAAAAACTGTTTTTT; cdr3_aa: CASSPGTVNEKLFF
j_call: TRBJ2-1; d_call: -; clone_size: -; v_call: TRBV11-2; cdr3_nt: TGTGCCAGCAGCGCCCCGGGACTCCCATATCTCCTCTTC; cdr3_aa: CASSAPGLPYLLF
j_call: TRBJ2-3; d_call: TRBD1; clone_size: few; v_call: TRBV4-3; cdr3_nt: TGCGCCAGCAGCCGGGCCGGAGACAGGGAACTAGATACGCAGTATTTT; cdr3_aa: CASSRAGDRELDTQYF
j_call: TRBJ2-3; d_call: TRBD2; clone_size: -; v_call: TRBV5-1; cdr3_nt: TGCGCCAGCAGCCCACTACTAGCGGGAGTCGGAGATACGCAGTATTTT; cdr3_aa: CASSPLLAGVGDTQYF
j_call: TRBJ1-1; d_call: -; clone_size: -; v_call: TRBV28; cdr3_nt: TGTGCCAGCAGTTTGGCGCTGGGCGTAGGAACTGAAGCTTTCTTT; cdr3_aa: CASSLALGVGTEAFF
j_call: TRBJ2-5; d_call: -; clone_size: -; v_call: TRBV5-1; cdr3_nt: TGCGCCAGCAGCTTCCGTGGCCTTTGGGAGACCCAGTACTTC; cdr3_aa: CASSFRGLWETQYF
j_call: TRBJ1-2; d_call: -; clone_size: -; v_call: TRBV25-1; cdr3_nt: TGTGCCAGCAGTTTCAGGGGAGCGGCCTATGGCTACACCTTC; cdr3_aa: CASSFRGAAYGYTF
j_call: TRBJ2-4; d_call: -; clone_size: once; v_call: TRBV5-1; cdr3_nt: TGCGCCAGCAGCCTTACATCGCGCCGGGAAAACATTCAGTACTTC; cdr3_aa: CASSLTSRRENIQYF
j_call: TRBJ2-1; d_call: -; clone_size: once; v_call: TRBV18; cdr3_nt: TGTGCCAGCTCACCAAATATTCAGGCCCGGTGGCAGTTCTTC; cdr3_aa: CASSPNIQARWQFF